A selection of T cell receptor beta chains follows, all from one sample in a study of identical twins. TCRdb reanalysed the 5' RACE reads using MiXCR and keeps one entry per CDR3 protein. This table holds hundreds of thousands of distinct CDR3 sequences, under 9.5% found once. The same data also went into a second study, on yellow fever vaccine responses in identical twins.

Specimen: memory (CD45RO+) T cells sorted from blood. The origin of the receptors is a woman younger than 30 in good health. The CDR3 runs from the conserved cysteine through the conserved F or W. D genes are given only for firm matches. Clone size is not always given. Where it is, it says once, few, many or a class for expanded clones.

size: -; J: TRBJ1-5; D: TRBD1; V: TRBV28; CDR3: CASSLLSRGQGSGAQHF; DNA: TGTGCCAGCAGTTTACTTTCGCGGGGACAGGGCTCAGGGGCCCAGCATTTT
size: many; J: TRBJ2-1; D: -; V: TRBV25-1; CDR3: CASSRAVEQFF; DNA: TGTGCCAGCAGTCGGGCTGTTGAGCAGTTCTTC
size: many; J: TRBJ2-3; D: -; V: TRBV20-1; CDR3: CSARGGGSTDTQYF; DNA: TGCAGTGCTAGAGGGGGCGGATCCACAGATACGCAGTATTTT
size: few; J: TRBJ2-5; D: TRBD1; V: TRBV7-3; CDR3: CASSLSGGQETQYF; DNA: TGTGCCAGCAGCCTCTCAGGGGGACAAGAGACCCAGTACTTC
size: many; J: TRBJ1-6; D: -; V: TRBV5-1; CDR3: CASSAVTASNSPLHF; DNA: TGCGCCAGCAGCGCCGTGACAGCCTCCAATTCACCCCTCCACTTT
size: -; J: TRBJ2-6; D: -; V: TRBV7-9; CDR3: CASSVLGLGANVLTF; DNA: TGTGCCAGCAGCGTACTAGGGTTAGGGGCCAACGTCCTGACTTTC
size: many; J: TRBJ2-3; D: -; V: TRBV10-1; CDR3: CASSESARTDTQYF; DNA: TGCGCCAGCAGTGAGTCGGCTCGCACAGATACGCAGTATTTT
size: -; J: TRBJ2-7; D: TRBD2; V: TRBV7-3; CDR3: CASSPSGTNYRERYF; DNA: TGTGCCAGCAGCCCGTCCGGGACTAATTACCGCGAGCGGTACTTC
size: few; J: TRBJ1-5; D: -; V: TRBV28; CDR3: CASTKAVSNQPQHF; DNA: TGTGCCAGCACAAAGGCGGTGAGCAATCAGCCCCAGCATTTT
size: few; J: TRBJ2-1; D: -; V: TRBV6-6; CDR3: CASSYSLYNEQFF; DNA: TGTGCCAGCAGTTACTCCTTATACAATGAGCAGTTCTTC
size: many; J: TRBJ1-4; D: -; V: TRBV6-1; CDR3: CASMEGDEKLFF; DNA: TGTGCCAGCATGGAAGGGGATGAAAAACTGTTTTTT
size: many; J: TRBJ1-2; D: -; V: TRBV15; CDR3: CATSRQGPYGYTF; DNA: TGTGCCACCAGCAGACAGGGTCCCTATGGCTACACCTTC
size: many; J: TRBJ2-3; D: -; V: TRBV24-1; CDR3: CATSPAEGRDTQYF; DNA: TGTGCCACCAGTCCTGCAGAGGGAAGGGATACGCAGTATTTT
size: -; J: TRBJ1-2; D: TRBD1; V: TRBV14; CDR3: CASSQVPGGWQGYTF; DNA: TGTGCCAGCAGCCAAGTTCCAGGGGGATGGCAAGGCTACACCTTC
size: few; J: TRBJ2-5; D: -; V: TRBV18; CDR3: CASSPPVKETQYF; DNA: TGTGCCAGCTCACCCCCTGTTAAAGAGACCCAGTACTTC
size: many; J: TRBJ2-2; D: -; V: TRBV27; CDR3: CATTIEGNTGELFF; DNA: TGTGCCACCACGATCGAGGGCAACACCGGGGAGCTGTTTTTT
size: -; J: TRBJ1-1; D: -; V: TRBV10-2; CDR3: CASSEGGMNTEAFF; DNA: TGCGCCAGCAGTGAGGGGGGAATGAACACTGAAGCTTTCTTT
size: many; J: TRBJ1-2; D: -; V: TRBV7-9; CDR3: CASTGPGDGYTF; DNA: TGTGCCAGCACCGGACCAGGGGATGGCTACACCTTC
size: many; J: TRBJ2-7; D: TRBD1; V: TRBV28; CDR3: CASSLSTGVYEQYF; DNA: TGTGCCAGCAGTTTATCGACAGGGGTCTACGAGCAGTACTTC
size: few; J: TRBJ2-4; D: TRBD2; V: TRBV5-1; CDR3: CASSDGLAGAVAKNIQYF; DNA: TGCGCCAGCAGTGACGGACTAGCGGGGGCCGTAGCCAAAAACATTCAGTACTTC
size: few; J: TRBJ2-5; D: TRBD1; V: TRBV11-2; CDR3: CASSFSGTGGGETQYF; DNA: TGTGCCAGCAGCTTCAGCGGGACAGGGGGCGGTGAGACCCAGTACTTC
size: many; J: TRBJ1-1; D: -; V: TRBV5-1; CDR3: CASRTQGEAFF; DNA: TGCGCCAGCAGAACCCAGGGAGAAGCTTTCTTT
size: many; J: TRBJ2-7; D: -; V: TRBV7-2; CDR3: CASSLSVYTYEQYF; DNA: TGTGCCAGCAGCCTAAGCGTCTATACCTACGAGCAGTACTTC
size: many; J: TRBJ2-5; D: -; V: TRBV11-2; CDR3: CASSLGGGATKTQYF; DNA: TGTGCCAGCAGCTTAGGGGGGGGGGCCACGAAGACCCAGTACTTC
size: few; J: TRBJ1-1; D: TRBD1; V: TRBV18; CDR3: CASSPKLAAGGRTEAFF; DNA: TGTGCCAGCTCACCAAAACTCGCCGCAGGGGGCAGGACTGAAGCTTTCTTT
size: many; J: TRBJ2-7; D: -; V: TRBV7-8; CDR3: CASSLVVAGFSYEQYF; DNA: TGTGCCAGCAGCTTAGTGGTTGCGGGCTTCTCCTACGAGCAGTACTTC
size: many; J: TRBJ2-3; D: -; V: TRBV5-1; CDR3: CASSSGAYRRADTQYF; DNA: TGCGCCAGCAGCTCCGGGGCTTATAGAAGGGCAGATACGCAGTATTTT
size: many; J: TRBJ2-2; D: TRBD2; V: TRBV12-3/TRBV12-4; CDR3: CASSSWTSGRTGELFF; DNA: TGTGCCAGCAGTTCGTGGACTAGCGGGAGGACCGGGGAGCTGTTTTTT
size: -; J: TRBJ2-3; D: -; V: TRBV2; CDR3: CASTRGSTDTQYF; DNA: TGTGCCAGCACTCGGGGTAGCACAGATACGCAGTATTTT
size: -; J: TRBJ1-6; D: TRBD1; V: TRBV20-1; CDR3: CSARDRGVSNSPLHF; DNA: TGCAGTGCTCGGGACAGGGGGGTATCTAATTCACCCCTCCACTTT
size: few; J: TRBJ2-3; D: -; V: TRBV5-8; CDR3: CASRPGRASDTQYF; DNA: TGTGCCAGCAGACCCGGCAGGGCCTCAGATACGCAGTATTTT
size: many; J: TRBJ1-2; D: TRBD1; V: TRBV20-1; CDR3: CSAGPSTGANYGYTF; DNA: TGCAGTGCTGGACCGTCGACAGGGGCGAACTATGGCTACACCTTC
size: few; J: TRBJ1-2; D: -; V: TRBV2; CDR3: CASSVGRGGRYGYTF; DNA: TGTGCCAGCAGTGTGGGCCGCGGGGGGAGATATGGCTACACCTTC
size: few; J: TRBJ2-1; D: TRBD2; V: TRBV24-1; CDR3: CATSERGLAGIEQFF; DNA: TGTGCCACCAGTGAACGGGGACTAGCGGGAATCGAGCAGTTCTTC
size: many; J: TRBJ2-1; D: -; V: TRBV11-2; CDR3: CASSFSIGGMFYNEQFF; DNA: TGTGCCAGCAGCTTCTCCATTGGAGGAATGTTCTACAATGAGCAGTTCTTC
size: many; J: TRBJ2-4; D: -; V: TRBV29-1; CDR3: CSGTDAPNIQYF; DNA: TGCAGCGGGACCGACGCCCCAAACATTCAGTACTTC
size: few; J: TRBJ2-1; D: -; V: TRBV20-1; CDR3: CSARALASSYNEQFF; DNA: TGCAGTGCTAGAGCACTAGCCAGCTCCTACAATGAGCAGTTCTTC
size: -; J: TRBJ2-1; D: TRBD2; V: TRBV19; CDR3: CASRRGTSLGNEQFF; DNA: TGTGCCAGTAGACGCGGGACTAGTCTGGGCAATGAGCAGTTCTTC
size: -; J: TRBJ2-5; D: TRBD2; V: TRBV4-1; CDR3: CASSQGSGGARETQYF; DNA: TGCGCCAGCAGCCAAGGCAGCGGGGGGGCTCGCGAGACCCAGTACTTC
size: few; J: TRBJ1-2; D: -; V: TRBV5-1; CDR3: CASSEQGDYGYTF; DNA: TGCGCCAGCAGCGAGCAGGGAGACTATGGCTACACCTTC
size: few; J: TRBJ2-1; D: TRBD2; V: TRBV4-1; CDR3: CASSQEGLAGGVNEQFF; DNA: TGCGCCAGCAGCCAAGAGGGCTTAGCGGGAGGCGTCAATGAGCAGTTCTTC
size: few; J: TRBJ2-1; D: -; V: TRBV4-1; CDR3: CASSQDRHSYNEQFF; DNA: TGCGCCAGCAGCCAAGATAGACACTCCTACAATGAGCAGTTCTTC
size: many; J: TRBJ2-1; D: -; V: TRBV18; CDR3: CASSPPPRGGGNEQFF; DNA: TGTGCCAGCTCACCCCCGCCCAGGGGAGGAGGGAATGAGCAGTTCTTC
size: -; J: TRBJ2-5; D: -; V: TRBV7-9; CDR3: CASSLGPAQETQYF; DNA: TGTGCCAGCAGCTTAGGGCCGGCCCAAGAGACCCAGTACTTC
size: many; J: TRBJ2-1; D: -; V: TRBV5-1; CDR3: CASSSPAPPGAQFF; DNA: TGCGCCAGCAGCTCACCTGCTCCTCCGGGGGCGCAGTTCTTC
size: many; J: TRBJ1-2; D: TRBD1; V: TRBV12-3/TRBV12-4; CDR3: CASTPTGSFYGYTF; DNA: TGTGCCAGCACCCCGACAGGGTCCTTCTATGGCTACACCTTC
size: -; J: TRBJ2-7; D: TRBD2; V: TRBV12-3/TRBV12-4; CDR3: CASTQGGGAYEQYF; DNA: TGTGCCAGCACCCAGGGCGGGGGGGCCTACGAGCAGTACTTC
size: -; J: TRBJ2-7; D: TRBD2; V: TRBV5-5; CDR3: CASSLTGGPGQAYEQYF; DNA: TGTGCCAGCAGCTTAACGGGAGGGCCGGGCCAAGCCTACGAGCAGTACTTC